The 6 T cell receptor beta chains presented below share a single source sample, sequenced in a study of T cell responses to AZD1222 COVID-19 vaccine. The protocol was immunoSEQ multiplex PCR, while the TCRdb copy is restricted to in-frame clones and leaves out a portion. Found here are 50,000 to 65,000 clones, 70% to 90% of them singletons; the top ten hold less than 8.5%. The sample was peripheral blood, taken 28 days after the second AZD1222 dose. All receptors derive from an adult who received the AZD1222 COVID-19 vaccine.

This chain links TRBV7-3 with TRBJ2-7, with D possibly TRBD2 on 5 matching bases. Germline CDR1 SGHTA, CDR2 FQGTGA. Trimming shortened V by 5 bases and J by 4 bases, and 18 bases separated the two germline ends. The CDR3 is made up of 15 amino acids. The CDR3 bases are TGTGCCAGCAGCCCCTGGCCGGGATCTGATTACGAGCAGTACTTC. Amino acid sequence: CASSPWPGSDYEQYF.

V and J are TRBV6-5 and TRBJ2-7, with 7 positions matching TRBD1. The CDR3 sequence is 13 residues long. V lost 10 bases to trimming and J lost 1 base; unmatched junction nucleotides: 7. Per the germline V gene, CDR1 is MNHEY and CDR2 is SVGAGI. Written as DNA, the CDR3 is TGTGCCATAGACAGGGCCTCTTCCTACGAGCAGTACTTC. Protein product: CAIDRASSYEQYF.

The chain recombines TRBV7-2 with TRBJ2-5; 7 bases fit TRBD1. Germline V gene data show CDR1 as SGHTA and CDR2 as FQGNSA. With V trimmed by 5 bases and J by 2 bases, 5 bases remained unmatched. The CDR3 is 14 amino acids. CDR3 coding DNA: TGTGCCAGCAGCAAACAGGGGAGTCAAGAGACCCAGTACTTC. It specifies CASSKQGSQETQYF.

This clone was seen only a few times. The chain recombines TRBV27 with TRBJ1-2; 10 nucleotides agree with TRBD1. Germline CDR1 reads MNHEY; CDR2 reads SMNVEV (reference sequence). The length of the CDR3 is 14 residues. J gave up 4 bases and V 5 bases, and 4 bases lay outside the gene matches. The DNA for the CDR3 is TGTGCCAGCAGTGCCGGACAGGGGGGCTATGGCTACACCTTC. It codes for CASSAGQGGYGYTF.

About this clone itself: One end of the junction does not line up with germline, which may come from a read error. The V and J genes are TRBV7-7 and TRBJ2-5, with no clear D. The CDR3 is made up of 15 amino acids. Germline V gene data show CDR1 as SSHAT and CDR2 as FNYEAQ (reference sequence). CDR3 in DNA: TGTGCTAGCAGCGCCCGCCCTCTAGATGTTGAGACCCAGTACTTC. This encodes CASSARPLDVETQYF.

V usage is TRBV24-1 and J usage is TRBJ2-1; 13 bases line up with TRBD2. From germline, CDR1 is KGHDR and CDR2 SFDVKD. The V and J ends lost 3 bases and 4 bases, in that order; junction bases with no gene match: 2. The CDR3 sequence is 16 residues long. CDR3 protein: CATSDGTSGVYNEQFF. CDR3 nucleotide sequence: TGTGCCACCAGTGATGGGACTAGCGGGGTTTACAATGAGCAGTTCTTC.